The 27 T cell receptor beta chains reported below all come from one sample, sequenced in a study of blood T cell repertoires in COVID-19. Here immunoSEQ multiplex PCR was the method, and the copy in TCRdb shows in-frame clones only, minus some. This sample has a few hundred thousand clones, with 80% to 90% found just once. Sequenced input: peripheral blood. All receptors come from a woman aged 40 to 50 with acute or convalescent COVID-19.

With regard to this clone: Other DNA sequences within the sample encode an identical CDR3. The genes are TRBV24-1 and TRBJ1-5; TRBD1 agrees at 8 bases. CDR1 and CDR2 from the germline V gene are KGHDR and SFDVKD. This CDR3 has 15 residues. V shed 3 bases, J shed 2 bases, and the junction held 2 bases outside the gene matches. CDR3 amino acids: CATSDGQGGNQPQHF. The CDR3, as DNA: TGTGCCACCAGTGATGGACAGGGAGGCAATCAGCCCCAGCATTTT.

The genes are TRBV5-6 and TRBJ2-1, with TRBD2 identical over 9 bases. V trimming: 6 bases; J trimming: 7 bases; junction bases outside the gene matches: 11. CDR3 size: 15 residues. Looked up from germline, CDR1 is SGHDT and CDR2 is YYEEEE. The CDR3 sequence is CASTRWLAGRNEQFF. The CDR3 coding sequence is TGTGCCAGCACCCGTTGGCTAGCGGGGAGGAATGAGCAGTTCTTC.

The CDR3 protein is CSVEAGGNTEAFF. As DNA, the CDR3 is TGCAGCGTTGAAGCGGGGGGCAACACTGAAGCTTTCTTT. The chain has TRBV29-1 and TRBJ1-1; D possibly corresponds to TRBD1 (6 bases). Germline loops: CDR1 SQVTM, CDR2 ANQGSEA. CDR3 length: 13 amino acids. V lost 1 base, J lost 2 bases, and 8 bases lay in between. Together with reference TRBV29-1 and TRBJ1-1, the CDR3 gives the full variable domain: SAVISQKPSRDICQRGTSLTIQCQVDSQVTMMFWYRQQPGQSLTLIATANQGSEATYESGFVIDKFPISRPNLTFSTLTVSNMSPEDSSIYLCSVEAGGNTEAFFGQGTRLTVV.

The V and J genes are TRBV6-1 and TRBJ2-1; 8 bases agree with TRBD2. Looked up from germline, CDR1 is MNHNS and CDR2 is SASEGT. The V segment lost 0 bases and the J segment 13 bases; nucleotides outside the gene matches: 20. This CDR3 region has 18 residues. Written as DNA, the CDR3 is TGTGCCAGCAGTGAAGCGCTGCGGGGGGCCCCGACCCTACTGGAACAGTTCTTC. Residues: CASSEALRGAPTLLEQFF.

This sequence joins TRBV18 and TRBJ2-1, with D possibly being TRBD2 (5 bases). The CDR3 sequence is 16 residues long. Trimming shortened V by 4 bases and J by 4 bases, and 17 bases separated the two germline ends. Per the germline V gene, CDR1 is KGHSH and CDR2 is LQKENI. This CDR3 is CASSLAPGTGYNEQFF. CDR3 nucleotide sequence: TGTGCCAGCTCACTTGCTCCCGGAACGGGGTACAATGAGCAGTTCTTC.

CDR3 nucleotides: TGTGCCAGCAGCCGACAGGGGCCCTCCTACAATGAGCAGTTCTTC. Its translation: CASSRQGPSYNEQFF. V usage is TRBV27 and J usage is TRBJ2-1; TRBD1 agrees at 8 bases. Germline V lookup: CDR1 MNHEY, CDR2 SMNVEV (reference sequence). This CDR3 is built from 15 residues. The ends lost 6 bases at V and 0 bases at J; junction bases unmatched: 4.

The V and J genes are TRBV5-6 and TRBJ1-6, with D uncertain. Trimming stripped 2 bases from V and 9 bases from J, with 9 bases between. Germline lookup yields CDR1 SGHDT and CDR2 YYEEEE. This CDR3 is 13 amino acids long. The CDR3 DNA is TGTGCCAGCAGCTTTGGTACCAGTTCACCCCTCCACTTT. Amino acids: CASSFGTSSPLHF.

This chain uses TRBV6-1 with TRBJ1-3; 7 nucleotides align to TRBD1. The germline CDR1 and CDR2 sequences are MNHNS and SASEGT. The CDR3 spans 15 residues. The V and J ends lost 0 bases and 3 bases, in that order; junction bases with no gene match: 2. The CDR3 region has the DNA TGTGCCAGCAGTGAAGCATCAGGGGGTGGAAACACCATATATTTT. This codes for CASSEASGGGNTIYF.

V usage is TRBV10-3 and J usage is TRBJ1-1, with 7 bases matching TRBD1. The germline V gene has CDR1 ENHRY and CDR2 SYGVKD. The CDR3 is made up of 14 amino acids. The junction had 6 bases not matched to a gene; V was cut back by 7 bases and J by 1 base. CDR3 bases: TGTGCCATCACTCGGACAGGTCCGAACACTGAAGCTTTCTTT. It specifies CAITRTGPNTEAFF.

This chain joins TRBV9 and TRBJ1-1; unclear D gene. This CDR3 contains 15 residues. V dropped 0 bases and J dropped 1 base, with 10 bases sitting between them. Germline values: CDR1 SGDLS, CDR2 YYNGEE. Written as DNA, the CDR3 is TGTGCCAGCAGCGTAGGGGCCTATGGGAACACTGAAGCTTTCTTT. This codes for CASSVGAYGNTEAFF.

J is TRBJ1-6 and V is TRBV6-6; D is unclear. CDR1 and CDR2 (germline): MNHNY, SVGAGI (reference sequence). Trimming pared 8 bases from V and 2 bases from J, leaving 4 bases between. The CDR3 sequence is 12 residues long. The CDR3 here is CASQAYNSPLHF. As DNA, the CDR3 is TGTGCCAGCCAGGCCTATAATTCACCCCTCCACTTT.

The chain combines TRBV27 with TRBJ1-2; 11 bases map to TRBD1. Germline V lookup: CDR1 MNHEY, CDR2 SMNVEV (reference sequence). The CDR3 totals 16 residues. Losses at the gene ends were 0 bases for V and 4 bases for J; bases not matched to a gene: 4. The CDR3 region has the DNA TGTGCCAGCAGTTTATCGCGGACAGGGGGCGCCTATGGCTACACCTTC. Protein: CASSLSRTGGAYGYTF.

The V call is TRBV5-8, the J call TRBJ2-7, with 8 bases identical to TRBD2. Germline V gene lookup returns CDR1 SGHTS and CDR2 YDEGEE. The CDR3 runs to 13 residues. V was clipped by 4 bases and J by 7 bases; unmatched bases: 7. The CDR3 loop is CASSLGGTREQYV. The CDR3 region has the DNA TGTGCCAGCAGCCTAGGGGGGACTAGAGAGCAGTACGTC.

The rearrangement links TRBV27 to TRBJ2-5, with 7 positions matching TRBD1. J lost 5 bases, V lost 0 bases, and 6 bases had no gene match. The CDR3 is made up of 15 amino acids. Germline loops: CDR1 MNHEY, CDR2 SMNVEV (reference sequence). CDR3 sequence (DNA): TGTGCCAGCAGTTTATCGAGGGGGCGGGTGGAGACCCAGTACTTC. Its protein product is CASSLSRGRVETQYF.

This clone was recorded a few times. V is TRBV6-4 and J is TRBJ1-1, with TRBD1 matching over 8 bases. From germline, CDR1 is MRHNA and CDR2 SNTAGT. The length of the CDR3 is 14 residues. Trimming cost V 4 bases and J 1 base; bases outside gene matches: 2. The CDR3 DNA sequence: TGTGCCAGCAGTGTACAGGGGGGGAACACTGAAGCTTTCTTT. Protein sequence: CASSVQGGNTEAFF.

This clone appeared a single time. The CDR3 spells CASRLAGGFSAEAFF. CDR3 DNA: TGTGCCAGCAGACTAGCAGGGGGCTTTAGTGCTGAAGCTTTCTTT. This chain connects TRBV7-2 to TRBJ1-1, with 8 nucleotides matching TRBD1. The trim removed 6 bases at V and 6 bases at J, leaving 12 bases unmatched. This CDR3 has 15 amino acids. The germline CDR1 and CDR2 sequences are SGHTA and FQGNSA.

Here the CDR3 DNA reads TGTGCCAGCTCATCAGGACAGGGGGCGCTTAATGAGCAGTTCTTC. This encodes CASSSGQGALNEQFF. This chain connects TRBV18 to TRBJ2-1; 11 nucleotides agree with TRBD1. The V and J ends lost 5 bases and 7 bases, in that order; junction bases with no gene match: 7. Looked up from germline, CDR1 is KGHSH and CDR2 is LQKENI. The CDR3 contains 15 residues.

V usage is TRBV4-1 and J usage is TRBJ1-5; TRBD1 is a possible D gene (6 bases). CDR1 and CDR2 from the germline V gene are MGHRA and YSYEKL. V lost 0 bases, J lost 6 bases, and 27 bases lay in between. The length of the CDR3 is 20 residues. The CDR3 here is CASSQDRAGARTGRGQPQHF. The CDR3 coding sequence is TGCGCCAGCAGCCAAGATAGGGCCGGTGCGAGAACAGGGAGAGGTCAGCCCCAGCATTTT.

The count of this clone is one. The rearrangement joins TRBV10-3 to TRBJ1-1; TRBD1 matches at 8 bases. The CDR3 is 17 amino acids. Germline assignment: CDR1 ENHRY and CDR2 SYGVKD. Unmatched junction bases numbered 14, after V lost 3 bases and J lost 5 bases. CDR3 coding DNA: TGTGCCATCAGTGAACCGGGACAGGACCTTGGAAATACTGAAGCTTTCTTT. Amino acid sequence: CAISEPGQDLGNTEAFF.

The chain joins TRBV5-1 to TRBJ1-4; D is unresolved. The CDR3 has 16 amino acids. Per the germline V gene, CDR1 is SGHRS and CDR2 is YFSETQ. The V end lost 5 bases, the J end lost 7 bases, and 21 bases lay between the germline ends. CDR3 sequence (DNA): TGCGCCAGCAGTTCTTTTCCGAGAGTATCGAGTGAAAAACTGTTTTTT. Protein: CASSSFPRVSSEKLFF. Using reference TRBV5-1 and TRBJ1-4 for the parts outside the CDR3, the full variable domain is KAGVTQTPRYLIKTRGQQVTLSCSPISGHRSVSWYQQTPGQGLQFLFEYFSETQRNKGNFPGRFSGRQFSNSRSEMNVSTLELGDSALYLCASSSFPRVSSEKLFFGSGTQLSVL.

This chain connects TRBV7-2 to TRBJ1-2, with D perhaps TRBD1 (6 bases). V was shortened by 6 bases and J by 3 bases, with 14 bases between the two germline ends. This CDR3 spans 14 amino acids. Per germline, CDR1 SGHTA and CDR2 FQGNSA. The CDR3 sequence is CASRSQGRYYGYTF. For the CDR3, the DNA is TGTGCCAGCAGATCACAGGGCCGCTACTATGGCTACACCTTC.

This clone appeared a single time. The chain has TRBV19 and TRBJ2-5; D might be TRBD2 (5 bases). The germline CDR1 and CDR2 sequences are LNHDA and SQIVND (reference sequence). Trimming removed 1 base from V and 5 bases from J, with 14 bases in between. The CDR3 sequence is 15 residues long. CDR3 coding DNA: TGTGCCAGTAGTATAGGGTCTAGCCGAAGGGAGACCCAGTACTTC. It encodes CASSIGSSRRETQYF. Drawing the rest from reference TRBV19 and TRBJ2-5, the complete variable domain is DGGITQSPKYLFRKEGQNVTLSCEQNLNHDAMYWYRQDPGQGLRLIYYSQIVNDFQKGDIAEGYSVSREKKESFPLTVTSAQKNPTAFYLCASSIGSSRRETQYFGPGTRLLVL.

This chain uses TRBV9 with TRBJ1-1; unclear D gene. Germline CDR1 reads SGDLS; CDR2 reads YYNGEE. V was shortened by 5 bases and J by 0 bases, with 5 bases between the two germline ends. The CDR3 sequence is 12 residues long. CDR3: CASSNMNTEAFF. CDR3 coding DNA: TGTGCCAGCAGTAACATGAACACTGAAGCTTTCTTT.

This chain uses TRBV6-1 with TRBJ1-6; 8 bases map to TRBD1. The V gene end was trimmed by 3 bases and the J gene end by 7 bases; junction bases not matched to a gene: 8. CDR3 length equals 16 residues. The germline gives CDR1 MNHNS, CDR2 SASEGT. Here the CDR3 DNA reads TGTGCCAGCAGTGAGGACGGACAGGGCCAGAATTCACCCCTCCACTTT. Translation gives CASSEDGQGQNSPLHF.

The rearrangement uses TRBV6-5 and TRBJ1-5; the match to TRBD1 covers 10 bases. The CDR3 is 14 amino acids. Germline V gene sequence: CDR1 MNHEY, CDR2 SVGAGI. V lost 4 bases to trimming and J lost 7 bases; unmatched junction nucleotides: 4. The CDR3 loop reads CASSLRQGAQPQHF. The CDR3 DNA reads TGTGCCAGCAGTTTAAGACAGGGGGCACAGCCCCAGCATTTT.

The chain joins TRBV7-2 to TRBJ1-1, with 9 bases that match TRBD1. The V and J ends lost 4 bases and 1 base, in that order; junction bases with no gene match: 4. Germline assignment: CDR1 SGHTA and CDR2 FQGNSA. CDR3 size: 15 residues. This chain's CDR3 is CASSYGQGSNTEAFF. CDR3 bases: TGTGCCAGCAGCTATGGACAGGGGTCGAACACTGAAGCTTTCTTT.

The chain employs TRBV27 and TRBJ2-5, with 8 bases that match TRBD1. Germline V lookup: CDR1 MNHEY, CDR2 SMNVEV (reference sequence). After removal of 6 bases from V and 4 bases from J, the junction contained 4 bases not matched to a gene. The CDR3 is made up of 13 amino acids. CDR3 sequence reads: CASRGRGPETQYF. The CDR3, as DNA: TGTGCCAGCAGGGGCAGGGGGCCAGAGACCCAGTACTTC.